Listed here is a single T cell receptor (beta chain). As yet, its antigen is unknown. The data were obtained in a study of PD-1 blockade in classical Hodgkin lymphoma. General observations from the study: Why repertoires differed is undefined; disease activity or prior therapy possibly contributed. Reported baseline diversity: healthy donors highest, relapsed/refractory patients lowest. A significant rise in TCR diversity was seen by C4D1 for CD4+ cells but not for CD8+ cells.

All the patients suffered relapse after autologous stem cell transplantation, and brentuximab vedotin exposure differed. The best responses consisted of complete response, partial response or progressive disease. This CDR3 region has 13 residues. Germline CDR1 is SGDLS and CDR2 is YYNGEE. The V gene end was trimmed by 4 bases and the J gene end by 5 bases; junction bases not matched to a gene: 4. TCRdb keeps only in-frame clones here, not all; method: immunoSEQ multiplex PCR. The sample shows some 41,000 clones, just over 85% of them seen only once. The J gene is TRBJ2-5, the V gene TRBV9; 8 bases are a match to TRBD1. The receptor's source is a human donor with classical Hodgkin lymphoma. The sequencing used peripheral blood mononuclear cells (PBMCs), collected before the second cycle of nivolumab. The chain's CDR3 is CASSRDRGETQYF. The CDR3 nucleotides are TGTGCCAGCAGCAGAGACAGGGGCGAGACCCAGTACTTC.